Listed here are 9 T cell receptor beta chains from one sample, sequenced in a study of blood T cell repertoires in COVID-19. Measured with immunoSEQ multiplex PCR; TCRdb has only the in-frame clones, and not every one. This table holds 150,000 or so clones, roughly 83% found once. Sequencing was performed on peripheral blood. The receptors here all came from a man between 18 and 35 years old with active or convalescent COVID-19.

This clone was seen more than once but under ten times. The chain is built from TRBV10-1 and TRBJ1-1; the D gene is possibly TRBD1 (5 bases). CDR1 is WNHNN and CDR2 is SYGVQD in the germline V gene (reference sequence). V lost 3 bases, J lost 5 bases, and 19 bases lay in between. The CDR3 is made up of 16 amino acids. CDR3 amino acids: CASSDQGVTSRTEAFF. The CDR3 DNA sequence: TGCGCCAGCAGTGATCAAGGGGTTACGTCGAGGACTGAAGCTTTCTTT.

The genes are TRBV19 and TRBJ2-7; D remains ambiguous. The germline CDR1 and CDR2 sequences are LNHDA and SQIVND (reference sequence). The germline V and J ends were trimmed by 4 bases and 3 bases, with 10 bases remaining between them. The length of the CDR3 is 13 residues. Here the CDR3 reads CASSKARGYEQYF. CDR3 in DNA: TGTGCCAGTAGTAAAGCGAGAGGCTACGAGCAGTACTTC.

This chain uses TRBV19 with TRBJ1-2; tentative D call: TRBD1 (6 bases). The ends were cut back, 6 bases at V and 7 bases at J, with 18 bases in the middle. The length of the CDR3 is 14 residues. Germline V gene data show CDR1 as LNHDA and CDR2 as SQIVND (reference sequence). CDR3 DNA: TGTGCCAGTAGGCGAGGGGGGGAAAATCCTGGCTACACCTTC. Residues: CASRRGGENPGYTF. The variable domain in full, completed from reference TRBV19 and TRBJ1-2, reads DGGITQSPKYLFRKEGQNVTLSCEQNLNHDAMYWYRQDPGQGLRLIYYSQIVNDFQKGDIAEGYSVSREKKESFPLTVTSAQKNPTAFYLCASRRGGENPGYTFGSGTRLTVV.

The CDR3 here is CASSLADSYNSPLHF. CDR3 bases: TGCGCCAGCAGCTTGGCCGACAGCTATAATTCACCCCTCCACTTT. The gene calls are TRBV5-1 and TRBJ1-6; a weak D match, TRBD1 (5 bases). The CDR3 sequence is 15 residues long. Germline V lookup: CDR1 SGHRS, CDR2 YFSETQ. Trimming pared 0 bases from V and 3 bases from J, leaving 7 bases between.

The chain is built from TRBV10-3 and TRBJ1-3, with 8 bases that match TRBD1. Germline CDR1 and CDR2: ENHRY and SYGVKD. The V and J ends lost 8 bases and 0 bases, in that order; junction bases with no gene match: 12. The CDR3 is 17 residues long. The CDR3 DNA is TGTGCCATCGCTGGGGGAGGACAGGGAGACTCTGGAAACACCATATATTTT. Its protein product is CAIAGGGQGDSGNTIYF.

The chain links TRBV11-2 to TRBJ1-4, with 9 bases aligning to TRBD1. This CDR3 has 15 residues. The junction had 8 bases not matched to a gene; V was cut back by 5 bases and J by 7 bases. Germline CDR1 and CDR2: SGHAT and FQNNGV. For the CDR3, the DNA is TGTGCCAGCAGCCTGGGACAGGGTGAAAGTGAAAAACTGTTTTTT. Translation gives CASSLGQGESEKLFF.

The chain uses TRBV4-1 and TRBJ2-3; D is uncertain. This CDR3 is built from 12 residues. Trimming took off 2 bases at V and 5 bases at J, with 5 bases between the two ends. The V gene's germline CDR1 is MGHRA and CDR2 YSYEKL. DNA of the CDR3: TGCGCCAGCAGCCAACCCCGAGATACGCAGTATTTT. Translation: CASSQPRDTQYF.

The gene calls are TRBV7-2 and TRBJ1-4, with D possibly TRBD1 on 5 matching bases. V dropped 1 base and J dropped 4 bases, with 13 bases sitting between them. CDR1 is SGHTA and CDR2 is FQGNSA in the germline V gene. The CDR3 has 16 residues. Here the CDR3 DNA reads TGTGCCAGCAGCTTAGGGATAGGGGCCGATAATGAAAAACTGTTTTTT. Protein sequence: CASSLGIGADNEKLFF.

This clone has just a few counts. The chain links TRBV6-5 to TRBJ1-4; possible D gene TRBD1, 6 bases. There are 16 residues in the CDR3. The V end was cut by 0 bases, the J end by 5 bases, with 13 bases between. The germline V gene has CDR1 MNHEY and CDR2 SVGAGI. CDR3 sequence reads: CASSYSGARPNEKLFF. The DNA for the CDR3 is TGTGCCAGCAGTTACTCGGGGGCGCGGCCGAATGAAAAACTGTTTTTT.